This paragraph covers one T cell receptor beta chain sequence. It lacks a known antigen. Qualities for individual bases were not recorded, and no much larger clone is one base off. The germline V gene yields SGHVS for CDR1 and FNYEAQ for CDR2. The CDR3 numbers 17 residues from cysteine through phenylalanine. The only DNA kept is the CDR3, 51 bases in frame from the first base. Trimming removed 0 bases from V and 6 bases from J; the gene matches leave 10 bases unexplained. The sample originates from a study of radiation and T cells in renal cell carcinoma (dated by TCRdb to 2019 to 2021). General notes on the study: The samples were obtained from a clinical trial, where primary renal cell carcinomas were treated with 15 Gy stereotactic body radiation therapy and then removed by nephrectomy 4 weeks afterward. In total, 50 to 55 samples underwent TCR beta sequencing: approximately 25 tumors plus 27 peripheral blood samples. Across all 50 or so samples, 4,016,671 unique CDR3 nucleotide sequences encoding around 2.8 million unique CDR3 amino acid sequences were identified.

Following the manufacturer's recommendations, the immunoSEQ kit was used to generate TCR beta libraries from genomic DNA. Library preparation used a first multiplex PCR with proprietary primers, then a second PCR adding unique barcodes, with bead cleanups after each round. Each sample batch included a kit-provided positive control reaction and a negative control reaction. The final libraries underwent checking on an Agilent 4200 TapeStation D1000 ScreenTape, volumetric pooling, and quantification by qPCR. Sequencing was performed on an Illumina NextSeq500 with a MidOutput 150-cycle cartridge, and 156 Read1 and 15 Index1 cycles were run with kit custom primers. The pooled library was loaded at about 0.96 pM, and around 18% PhiX control was spiked in. In the source study's methods: The vendor-processed data were analyzed in R, and a clonotype was defined as all T cells that share the same CDR3 nucleotide sequence. In the clone abundance analyses, frequencies were normalized to the 10,000 most abundant clones in each sample. Public T cell clones, which averaged fewer than five per sample, were excluded before analysis. Tumor-enriched and baseline blood-enriched clonotypes were defined by at least a 32-fold difference in abundance between compartments. A beta-binomial differential abundance model was used to identify clonotypes that expanded or contracted between blood time points. The Baroni-Urbani and Buser coefficient was used to measure tumor-blood repertoire similarity, and groups were compared with two-tailed Wilcoxon tests in R. This is the immuneACCESS table as TCRdb keeps it, with only in-frame sequences that have V and J called. A part of the clones is gone; compared with another copy, unresolved V genes explain less than half, and the rest is unexplained. The V and J calls and clone size come from that table; D and trimming were worked out from the DNA. The sample table holds 100,000 to 150,000 clones, of which about 88% were seen once. Of the sample, about 5% is held by the ten largest clones.

The sample's time point label, in plain terms: blood 2 weeks post-SBRT. Reading the label with the study, this specimen's treatment or condition is: 15 Gy SBRT to primary tumor, nephrectomy 4 weeks later. To follow tumor-enriched clonotypes, peripheral blood was collected serially from radiation-treated patients at baseline and again at 2 weeks and 4 weeks after SBRT. Every patient's renal cell carcinoma showed clear cell pathology. The QIAamp DNA Blood Mini Kit (Qiagen) was used to prepare genomic DNA for TCR sequencing. The analyses included just those samples that passed every quality control check. On the study overall, not on this receptor specifically: Changes in the blood repertoire were not tracked past 4 weeks after treatment. With a single-armed trial design, the study had no way to address how radiation dose or scheduling affects the TCR repertoire. No pretreatment tumor biopsies were available, so the baseline intratumoral presence of clonotypes could not be determined. Top tumor clonotypes rose in blood from baseline to 2 weeks post-radiation, then contracted by 4 weeks, suggesting transient expansion of tumor-resident clones.

The TCR comes from an older woman with renal cell carcinoma. The source was blood, collected from a patient whose treatment included radiotherapy and nephrectomy. The chain links TRBV7-6 with TRBJ2-7; 11 bases in the middle match TRBD2. The DNA is as follows: TGTGCCAGCAGCTTAGCTCAAGGTAGCGGGGGGGCAGTCGAGCAGTACTTC. Its product reads: CASSLAQGSGGAVEQYF.